The rows below give T cell receptor beta chains drawn from one sample of a study of OX40 agonist ivuxolimab in advanced cancers. The data were produced by immunoSEQ multiplex PCR, yet TCRdb's version contains in-frame clones alone and is incomplete. Seen here are 20,000 to 30,000 clones, 75% to 90% observed once, and the top ten hold approximately 9.5%. The sequences come from CD4+ or CD8+ T cells sorted from blood, collected in a trial of the OX40 agonist ivuxolimab. The source of these receptors is an adult with an advanced solid tumor such as melanoma, head and neck, liver or kidney cancer. Each CDR3 is given without its conserved first and last residue.

J: TRBJ2-7; length: 19; V: TRBV12-5; CDR3: ASGLVLPLTRDRGYGYEQY
J: TRBJ2-1; length: 10; V: TRBV19; CDR3: ASSIYWDGQF
J: TRBJ2-7; length: 13; V: TRBV6-5; CDR3: ASSPRAGGRYEQY
J: TRBJ1-5; length: 15; V: TRBV7-8; CDR3: ASSLVVAQYSNQPQH
J: TRBJ2-7; length: 9; V: TRBV28; CDR3: ASYGFQEQY
J: TRBJ2-7; length: 13; V: TRBV18; CDR3: ASSPDSRLGYEQY
J: TRBJ2-1; length: 13; V: TRBV9; CDR3: ASTLYEHGDNEQF
J: TRBJ1-3; length: 15; V: TRBV18; CDR3: ASSPPGTGPSGNTIY
J: TRBJ2-5; length: 12; V: TRBV9; CDR3: ASSRGGQQETQY
J: TRBJ2-1; length: 13; V: TRBV6-1; CDR3: ASSEVGLSYNEQF
J: TRBJ2-5; length: 10; V: TRBV6-1; CDR3: ASGQGIGTQY
J: TRBJ1-2; length: 13; V: TRBV25-1; CDR3: ASSRMTGGSYGYT
J: TRBJ1-1; length: 14; V: TRBV11-3; CDR3: ASSYRRGGMNTEAF
J: TRBJ2-1; length: 11; V: TRBV30; CDR3: AWSVTSYNEQF
J: TRBJ2-3; length: 12; V: TRBV5-5; CDR3: ASSPGQVTDTQY
J: TRBJ2-7; length: 15; V: TRBV28; CDR3: ASTSITKGRERGEQY
J: TRBJ1-3; length: 12; V: TRBV6-1; CDR3: AGKQGPSGNTIY
J: TRBJ2-1; length: 13; V: TRBV5-4; CDR3: ASSLTSGTHNEQF
J: TRBJ2-5; length: 12; V: TRBV7-2; CDR3: ASSPGQRQETQY
J: TRBJ1-5; length: 12; V: TRBV10-2; CDR3: ASSDWISNQPQH
J: TRBJ2-6; length: 14; V: TRBV7-3; CDR3: ASSPRPISGANVLT
J: TRBJ2-3; length: 13; V: TRBV5-1; CDR3: ASSFMGGVLDTQY
J: TRBJ2-1; length: 12; V: TRBV5-4; CDR3: ASSLGSGYNEQF
J: TRBJ2-7; length: 11; V: TRBV7-3; CDR3: ASSARGDYEQY
J: TRBJ2-1; length: 14; V: TRBV10-1; CDR3: ASSDYQARDYNEQF
J: TRBJ2-3; length: 12; V: TRBV5-1; CDR3: ASSFGTTTDTQY
J: TRBJ1-1; length: 12; V: TRBV28; CDR3: ASSSGQANTEAF
J: TRBJ2-7; length: 11; V: TRBV28; CDR3: ASSSAVPYEQY
J: TRBJ2-7; length: 12; V: TRBV30; CDR3: AWREGGRSYEQY
J: TRBJ1-5; length: 11; V: TRBV19; CDR3: ASNDRGNQPQH
J: TRBJ1-1; length: 14; V: TRBV5-6; CDR3: ASSLGGFRGNTEAF
J: TRBJ1-5; length: 11; V: TRBV19; CDR3: ASSQREAQPQH
J: TRBJ2-3; length: 13; V: TRBV6-1; CDR3: ASSELAVSTDTQY
J: TRBJ2-6; length: 15; V: TRBV28; CDR3: ASSAHAPRAGANVLT
J: TRBJ2-7; length: 15; V: TRBV18; CDR3: ASSPPSAGPFSYEQY
J: TRBJ2-5; length: 10; V: TRBV18; CDR3: ASSLAQETQY
J: TRBJ1-5; length: 11; V: TRBV6-1; CDR3: ASSGQNNQPQH
J: TRBJ1-1; length: 11; V: TRBV29-1; CDR3: SVVTPGVAEAF
J: TRBJ2-6; length: 15; V: TRBV7-9; CDR3: ASSHGTGDSGANVLT
J: TRBJ1-5; length: 10; V: TRBV10-3; CDR3: AISERNQPQH
J: TRBJ1-3; length: 12; V: TRBV7-9; CDR3: ASSSTGEGNTIY
J: TRBJ2-3; length: 14; V: TRBV4-1; CDR3: ASSRTLAGGTDTQY
J: TRBJ2-2; length: 14; V: TRBV11-1; CDR3: ASSLGTSANTGELF
J: TRBJ2-7; length: 12; V: TRBV15; CDR3: ATSRDRASSEQY
J: TRBJ2-7; length: 11; V: TRBV19; CDR3: ASSVPWAYEQY
J: TRBJ1-2; length: 13; V: TRBV4-1; CDR3: ASSQNRGPNYGHT
J: TRBJ2-7; length: 13; V: TRBV5-5; CDR3: ASCVLGQGGYEQY
J: TRBJ2-7; length: 12; V: TRBV7-9; CDR3: ASSLSGGRDEQY
J: TRBJ1-3; length: 11; V: TRBV11-2; CDR3: ASSQRVLDPLY